This T cell receptor beta chain was retrieved from a study of CD8+ T cells in alopecia areata. Study as a whole: The duration of tofacitinib was 6 to 18 months, with 6 months off drug afterward.

Study-level findings and limits: Tofacitinib significantly reduced both scalp clonality and expanded CD8+ clones among the top 100.

Extracted from the samples, RNA was reverse transcribed into cDNA to serve as the sequencing template. TCRdb's table, derived via immunoSEQ multiplex PCR, lists solely in-frame clones and lacks some. The sample yields some 190,000 clones, approximately 50% seen once. This clone was seen more than once but under ten times. What it recognizes is unknown. The germline V gene has CDR1 PRHDT and CDR2 FYEKMQ (reference sequence). V was trimmed by 4 bases and J by 4 bases, leaving 11 bases between them. CDR3 length equals 14 residues. Noted treatment: oral pan-JAK inhibitor, 5-10 mg twice daily. Both CD4+ and CD8+ T cells were separated by sorting PBMCs.

The receptor was derived from a human donor with alopecia areata. The V and J genes are TRBV13 and TRBJ1-5, with a possible D match to TRBD1 (5 bases). The source material was CD8+ T cells sorted from blood, sampled at approximately week 52, from a patient treated with tofacitinib. In nucleotides, the CDR3 is TGTGCCAGCAGCTCCCAGGGCAGTAATCAGCCCCAGCATTTT. Translated: CASSSQGSNQPQHF.